A single sample gave rise to the 24 T cell receptor beta chains below, sequenced in a study of cytomegalovirus exposure and HLA in healthy donors. PCR was performed using 60 Vbeta and 13 Jbeta primers. Sequenced by immunoSEQ multiplex PCR; TCRdb stores in-frame clones only, minus some. Altogether over 85,000 clones are present, approximately 75% being singletons, with the ten largest covering approximately 3.6%. Sequences were obtained from PBMCs. Every receptor here comes from a woman aged 40 to 49 in good health and CMV-seronegative.

CDR3 DNA sequence: TGTGCCAGCAGGACTAGCGGGGGGAACAATGAGCAGTTCTTC. It translates to CASRTSGGNNEQFF. The chain combines TRBV25-1 with TRBJ2-1; 13 positions agree with TRBD2. CDR3 length: 14 amino acids. The ends lost 6 bases at V and 5 bases at J; junction bases unmatched: 1. Looked up from germline, CDR1 is MGHDK and CDR2 is SYGVNS.

The chain couples TRBV30 to TRBJ2-7; TRBD2 might be the D (6 bases). Germline V CDR1 and CDR2: GTSNPN, SVGIG (reference sequence). This CDR3 is built from 13 residues. V lost 0 bases to trimming and J lost 8 bases, with 14 bases between them. The chain's CDR3 is CAWSVGGAGKQYF. The CDR3 coding sequence is TGTGCCTGGAGTGTAGGCGGCGCGGGAAAGCAGTACTTC.

V and J are TRBV30 and TRBJ1-5; 8 nucleotides line up with TRBD1. CDR3 length equals 13 residues. The V and J ends lost 5 bases and 4 bases, in that order; junction bases with no gene match: 4. Germline V gene sequence: CDR1 GTSNPN, CDR2 SVGIG (reference sequence). In nucleotides, the CDR3 is TGTGCCTGGGACAGGGGCCCGAATCAGCCCCAGCATTTT. Protein: CAWDRGPNQPQHF.

This chain links TRBV4-1 with TRBJ1-2; D unresolved. Trimming removed 2 bases at V and 2 bases at J, with 21 bases between. The CDR3 runs 18 residues. CDR1 and CDR2 (germline): MGHRA, YSYEKL. The CDR3 sequence is CASSQKFVLTPFNYGYTF. The CDR3 DNA is TGCGCCAGCAGCCAAAAATTTGTCCTGACACCCTTCAACTATGGCTACACCTTC.

Note on this clone: This probably arose from a read error, given a far larger clone one base away. The chain uses TRBV11-3 and TRBJ2-2; D is perhaps TRBD2 (6 bases). The ends were cut back, 1 base at V and 0 bases at J, with 6 bases in the middle. Germline assignment: CDR1 SGHNT and CDR2 YENEEA. The CDR3 runs 15 residues. The CDR3 DNA follows: TGTGCCAGCAGCTTAGGCGGGGCGAACACCGGGGAGCTGTTTTTT. Translating gives CASSLGGANTGELFF.

V is TRBV5-1 and J is TRBJ1-6, with TRBD1 as a possible D gene (6 bases). Trimming took off 4 bases at V and 5 bases at J, with 13 bases between the two ends. This CDR3 is built from 15 residues. Germline values: CDR1 SGHRS, CDR2 YFSETQ. CDR3 sequence: CASSIDRTNNSPLHF. The CDR3 nucleotides read TGCGCCAGCAGCATCGACAGGACGAATAATTCACCCCTCCACTTT.

The rearrangement uses TRBV9 and TRBJ1-1; 7 bases map to TRBD1. Trimming took 1 base from V and 1 from J; bases not matched to a gene: 1. Germline V gene lookup returns CDR1 SGDLS and CDR2 YYNGEE. This CDR3 spans 14 amino acids. CDR3 DNA: TGTGCCAGCAGCGTAAGGACAGGGAACACTGAAGCTTTCTTT. Its protein is CASSVRTGNTEAFF.

In this sample, this clone turned up a few times. The chain carries TRBV5-4 and TRBJ2-7; 7 bases match TRBD2. The CDR3 is made up of 15 amino acids. CDR1 and CDR2 (germline): SGHNT, YYREEE (reference sequence). After removal of 0 bases from V and 7 bases from J, the junction contained 10 bases not matched to a gene. CDR3 protein: CASSLGAGPSGEQYF. For the CDR3, the DNA is TGTGCCAGCAGCTTGGGAGCGGGGCCATCGGGGGAGCAGTACTTC. Full variable domain (rest looked up from reference TRBV5-4 and TRBJ2-7): ETGVTQSPTHLIKTRGQQVTLRCSSQSGHNTVSWYQQALGQGPQFIFQYYREEENGRGNFPPRFSGLQFPNYSSELNVNALELDDSALYLCASSLGAGPSGEQYFGPGTRLTVT.

The V gene is TRBV29-1, the J gene TRBJ1-1; TRBD1 is a possible D gene (6 bases). The CDR3 length is 18 residues. Germline V lookup: CDR1 SQVTM, CDR2 ANQGSEA. Trimming stripped 2 bases from V and 6 bases from J, with 28 bases between. CDR3 DNA sequence: TGCAGCGTTGAACCCACCCCCGGAATGGGGGCGCGCACAGCTGAAGCTTTCTTT. Translated, it gives CSVEPTPGMGARTAEAFF. Full variable domain (outside the CDR3, taken from reference TRBV29-1 and TRBJ1-1): SAVISQKPSRDICQRGTSLTIQCQVDSQVTMMFWYRQQPGQSLTLIATANQGSEATYESGFVIDKFPISRPNLTFSTLTVSNMSPEDSSIYLCSVEPTPGMGARTAEAFFGQGTRLTVV.

The V call is TRBV5-1, the J call TRBJ1-2; no clear D gene. V was shortened by 3 bases and J by 0 bases, with 9 bases between the two germline ends. Germline V lookup: CDR1 SGHRS, CDR2 YFSETQ. This CDR3 comprises 14 residues. In DNA, the CDR3 is TGCGCCAGCAGCTATGAGTTTTCTAACTATGGCTACACCTTC. This gives the protein CASSYEFSNYGYTF.

This sequence joins TRBV30 and TRBJ1-1, with a tentative D call TRBD1 (5 bases). The CDR3 has 14 amino acids. The germline gives CDR1 GTSNPN, CDR2 SVGIG (reference sequence). Trimming removed 3 bases from V and 5 bases from J, with 16 bases in between. CDR3 DNA sequence: TGTGCCTGGAGCCCCCAGGGTTTCGGGACTGAAGCTTTCTTT. Its translation is CAWSPQGFGTEAFF. Filled out from reference TRBV30 and TRBJ1-1, the complete variable domain reads SQTIHQWPATLVQPVGSPLSLECTVEGTSNPNLYWYRQAAGRGLQLLFYSVGIGQISSEVPQNLSASRPQDRQFILSSKKLLLSDSGFYLCAWSPQGFGTEAFFGQGTRLTVV.

The J gene is TRBJ1-5, the V gene TRBV5-8; D is possibly TRBD1 (5 bases). V was cut by 4 bases and J by 0 bases, with 14 bases left in between. The germline V gene has CDR1 SGHTS and CDR2 YDEGEE. The CDR3 runs to 16 residues. The CDR3 sequence is CASSPDYRPSNQPQHF. The CDR3 DNA sequence: TGTGCCAGCAGCCCGGATTACAGGCCTAGCAATCAGCCCCAGCATTTT. Full variable domain (rest looked up from reference TRBV5-8 and TRBJ1-5): EAGVTQSPTHLIKTRGQQATLRCSPISGHTSVYWYQQALGLGLQFLLWYDEGEERNRGNFPPRFSGRQFPNYSSELNVNALELEDSALYLCASSPDYRPSNQPQHFGDGTRLSIL.

This clone appeared a few times. CDR3 sequence reads: CASAYRAGNQPQHF. The CDR3 bases are TGTGCCAGCGCCTACAGGGCTGGCAATCAGCCCCAGCATTTT. The chain combines TRBV6-1 with TRBJ1-5; TRBD1 might be the D (6 bases). The V end lost 8 bases, the J end lost 2 bases, and 13 bases lay between the germline ends. Looked up from germline, CDR1 is MNHNS and CDR2 is SASEGT. The CDR3 covers 14 residues.

The CDR3 coding sequence is TGTGCCAGCAGTGAACAGGGATATAATTCACCCCTCCACTTT. It is translated as CASSEQGYNSPLHF. The chain recombines TRBV6-1 with TRBJ1-6; D possibly corresponds to TRBD1 (5 bases). The CDR3 extends over 14 amino acids. V lost 2 bases and J 4 bases, leaving 6 bases between the germline ends. CDR1 MNHNS and CDR2 SASEGT come from the germline V gene.

This clone has just one count. The chain couples TRBV5-1 to TRBJ2-6; 9 bases are shared with TRBD2. CDR3 size: 17 residues. Germline V gene lookup returns CDR1 SGHRS and CDR2 YFSETQ. J gave up 0 bases and V 4 bases, and 5 bases lay outside the gene matches. The CDR3 reads CASSLPGLASGANVLTF. CDR3 DNA: TGCGCCAGCAGCCTACCGGGACTAGCCTCTGGGGCCAACGTCCTGACTTTC.

The chain employs TRBV11-3 and TRBJ2-1, with D perhaps matching TRBD1 (5 bases). The CDR3 runs to 15 residues. The V and J ends lost 1 base and 9 bases respectively, with 16 bases between them. Looked up from germline, CDR1 is SGHNT and CDR2 is YENEEA. The chain's CDR3 is CASSLVWGSSSEQFF. As DNA, the CDR3 is TGTGCCAGCAGCTTAGTATGGGGCAGCTCCTCTGAGCAGTTCTTC.

The V call is TRBV4-1, the J call TRBJ2-1, with D tentatively TRBD1 (6 bases). The CDR3 totals 15 residues. CDR1 and CDR2 from the germline V gene are MGHRA and YSYEKL. V lost 4 bases and J 0 bases, leaving 10 bases between the germline ends. The CDR3 loop reads CASSLPGHSYNEQFF. CDR3 coding DNA: TGCGCCAGCAGCCTCCCGGGACACTCCTACAATGAGCAGTTCTTC.

V and J are TRBV15 and TRBJ2-7; D is possibly TRBD1 (6 bases). V lost 0 bases, J lost 3 bases, and 12 bases lay in between. Per the germline V gene, CDR1 is LNHNV and CDR2 is YYDKDF (reference sequence). The CDR3 is 15 amino acids. The CDR3 DNA sequence: TGTGCCACCAGCAGAGACCGGGACATCATCTACGAGCAGTACTTC. This translates into CATSRDRDIIYEQYF.

The chain uses TRBV6-1 and TRBJ1-1; D remains unclear. V lost 7 bases to trimming and J lost 2 bases, with 11 bases between them. The CDR3 loop spans 13 amino acids. The V gene's germline CDR1 is MNHNS and CDR2 SASEGT. Here the CDR3 DNA reads TGTGCCAGCACCGCGTACTTCAACACTGAAGCTTTCTTT. Residues: CASTAYFNTEAFF.

The chain uses TRBV6-6 and TRBJ1-1; D remains ambiguous. Trimming left V 6 bases short and J 1 base short, with 9 bases between. Germline CDR1 is MNHNY and CDR2 is SVGAGI (reference sequence). The CDR3 is made up of 13 amino acids. In nucleotides, the CDR3 is TGTGCCAGCAGGATAAGAGCGAACACTGAAGCTTTCTTT. Amino acids: CASRIRANTEAFF.

This clone has more than one count but fewer than ten. V is TRBV7-9 and J is TRBJ2-7; D is possibly TRBD1 (5 bases). Germline assignment: CDR1 SEHNR and CDR2 FQNEAQ (reference sequence). The CDR3 runs to 12 residues. V was trimmed by 5 bases and J by 4 bases, leaving 9 bases between them. CDR3 sequence: CASSLRGYEQYF. CDR3 sequence (DNA): TGTGCCAGCAGCCTTAGGGGATACGAGCAGTACTTC.

The V call is TRBV27, the J call TRBJ2-7, with 9 bases matching TRBD1. The length of the CDR3 is 13 residues. Germline lookup yields CDR1 MNHEY and CDR2 SMNVEV (reference sequence). J lost 5 bases, V lost 3 bases, and 2 bases had no gene match. The CDR3 bases are TGTGCCAGCAGTTTGGACAGGGGCGACGAGCAGTACTTC. This gives the protein CASSLDRGDEQYF.

The chain carries TRBV9 and TRBJ1-6, with 8 bases matching TRBD1. V shed 0 bases and J 9 bases; nucleotides not matched to a gene: 8. This CDR3 spans 16 amino acids. Germline V gives CDR1 SGDLS, CDR2 YYNGEE. For the CDR3, the DNA is TGTGCCAGCAGCGTAGCAGGGGGACAGGCCGGTTCACCCCTCCACTTT. Its translation is CASSVAGGQAGSPLHF.

The chain uses TRBV5-1 and TRBJ1-5; 7 nucleotides match TRBD1. There are 15 residues in the CDR3. Trimming took 0 bases from V and 5 from J; bases not matched to a gene: 5. The germline CDR1 and CDR2 sequences are SGHRS and YFSETQ. CDR3 in amino acids: CASSLGDRIDQPQHF. DNA for the CDR3: TGCGCCAGCAGCTTGGGGGACAGAATAGATCAGCCCCAGCATTTT.